This TCR beta chain was found in a study of blood T cell repertoires in COVID-19. About the research overall: From T cells, B-cell-depleted T cells, or PBMCs came the material, which was cDNA or gDNA.

In the original analysis: Amplification of reference gene primers was used by the study to estimate nucleated cell counts. Clones were read by immunoSEQ multiplex PCR, and TCRdb kept only the in-frame ones, dropping some. The D gene and trimming were derived from the DNA, and the V and J assignments and clone size from that table. In the table there are 95,000 or so clones, about four fifths of which are singletons. The CDR3 spans 14 residues. With V trimmed by 1 base and J by 8 bases, 3 bases remained unmatched. Per the germline V gene, CDR1 is MNHEY and CDR2 is SVGAGI. The sample consisted of peripheral blood. This receptor was identified in a human donor in a cohort sampled during active COVID-19. V gene TRBV6-5 combines with J gene TRBJ2-1; 9 positions agree with TRBD2. This chain's CDR3 is CASSYFWTSDEQFF. CDR3 DNA: TGTGCCAGCAGTTACTTCTGGACTAGCGATGAGCAGTTCTTC.